There are a few counts of the clone carrying this T cell receptor (beta chain). Its antigen is undetermined. This entry is derived from a study of blood T cells in healthy people across ages. J lost 3 bases, V lost 7 bases, and 11 bases had no gene match. CDR1 is DFQATT and CDR2 is SNEGSKA in the germline V gene (reference sequence). This CDR3 has 15 amino acids. Combining a sample-barcoded 5' primer with a J-beta primer mix, a second PCR ran for roughly 7 to 11 cycles. From the 5' RACE reads, TCRdb called clonotypes with MiXCR, one entry per CDR3 protein. The table records roughly 680,000 distinct CDR3 sequences, 52% of them present only once. Study-wide findings and caveats: Age advanced and TCR beta diversity per million T cells fell, roughly linearly.

Sequenced: blood. V usage is TRBV20-1 and J usage is TRBJ2-3, with 9 bases fitting TRBD1. This clonotype was obtained from an elderly woman in good health. The CDR3 protein is CSVDPGTGITDTQYF. CDR3 DNA sequence: TGCAGTGTTGACCCCGGGACAGGGATTACAGATACGCAGTATTTT.